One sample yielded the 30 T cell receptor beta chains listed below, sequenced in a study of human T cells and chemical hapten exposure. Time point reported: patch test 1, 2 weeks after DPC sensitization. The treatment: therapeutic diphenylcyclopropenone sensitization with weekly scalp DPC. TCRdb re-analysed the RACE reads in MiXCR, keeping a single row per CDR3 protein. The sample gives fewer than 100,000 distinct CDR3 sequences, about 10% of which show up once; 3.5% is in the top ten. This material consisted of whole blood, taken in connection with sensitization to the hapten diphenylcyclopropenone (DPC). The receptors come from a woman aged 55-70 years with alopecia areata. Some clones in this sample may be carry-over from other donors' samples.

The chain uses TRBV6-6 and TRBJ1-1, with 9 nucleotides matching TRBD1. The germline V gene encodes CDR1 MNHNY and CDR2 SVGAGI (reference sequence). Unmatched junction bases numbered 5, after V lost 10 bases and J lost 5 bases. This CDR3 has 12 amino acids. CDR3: CAIGQGRTEAFF. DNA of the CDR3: TGTGCCATCGGACAGGGGCGGACTGAAGCTTTCTTT.

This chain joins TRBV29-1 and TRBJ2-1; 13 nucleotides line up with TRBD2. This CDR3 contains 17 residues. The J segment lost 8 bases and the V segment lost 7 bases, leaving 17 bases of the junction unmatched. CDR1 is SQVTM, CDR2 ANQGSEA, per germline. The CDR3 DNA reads TGCAGCGGCGCTCCAGGACTAGCGGGGGTCGGGCGAGATGAGCAGTTCTTC. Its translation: CSGAPGLAGVGRDEQFF.

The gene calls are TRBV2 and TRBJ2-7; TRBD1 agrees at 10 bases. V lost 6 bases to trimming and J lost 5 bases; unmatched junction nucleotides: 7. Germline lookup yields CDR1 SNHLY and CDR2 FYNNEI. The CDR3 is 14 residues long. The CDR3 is CASSPGQGFDEQYF. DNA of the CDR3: TGTGCCAGCAGCCCGGGACAGGGGTTCGACGAGCAGTACTTC.

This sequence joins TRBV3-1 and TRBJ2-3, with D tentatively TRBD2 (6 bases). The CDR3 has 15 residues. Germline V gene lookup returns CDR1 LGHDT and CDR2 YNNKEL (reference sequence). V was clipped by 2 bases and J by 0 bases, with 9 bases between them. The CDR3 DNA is TGTGCCAGCAGCCAAATGCGGGGCAGCACAGATACGCAGTATTTT. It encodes CASSQMRGSTDTQYF.

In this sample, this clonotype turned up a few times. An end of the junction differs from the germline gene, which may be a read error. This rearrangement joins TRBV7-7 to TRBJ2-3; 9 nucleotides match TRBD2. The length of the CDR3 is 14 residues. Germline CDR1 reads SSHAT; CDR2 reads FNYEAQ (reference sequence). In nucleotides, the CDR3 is TGTGCTAGCAGCGGGGGGACTAGCACAGATACGCAGTATTTT. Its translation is CASSGGTSTDTQYF.

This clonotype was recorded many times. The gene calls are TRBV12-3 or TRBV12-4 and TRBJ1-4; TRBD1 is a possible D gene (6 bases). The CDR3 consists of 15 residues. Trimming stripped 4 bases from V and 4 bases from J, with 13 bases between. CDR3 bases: TGTGCCAGCAGTTCCATACAGGGAATTAATGAAAAACTGTTTTTT. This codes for CASSSIQGINEKLFF.

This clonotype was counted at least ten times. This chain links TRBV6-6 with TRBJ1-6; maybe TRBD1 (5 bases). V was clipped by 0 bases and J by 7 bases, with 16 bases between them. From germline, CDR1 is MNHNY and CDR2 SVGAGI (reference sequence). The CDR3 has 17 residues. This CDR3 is CASSYSSGSGANSPLHF. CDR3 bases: TGTGCCAGCAGTTACTCGTCGGGGAGTGGGGCCAATTCACCCCTCCACTTT.

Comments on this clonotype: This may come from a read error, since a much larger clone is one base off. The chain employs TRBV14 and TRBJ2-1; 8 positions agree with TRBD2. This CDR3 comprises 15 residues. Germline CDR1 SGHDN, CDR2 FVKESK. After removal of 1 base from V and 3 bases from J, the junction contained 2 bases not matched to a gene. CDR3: CASSQGLAFYNEQFF. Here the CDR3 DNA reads TGTGCCAGCAGCCAAGGACTAGCGTTCTACAATGAGCAGTTCTTC.

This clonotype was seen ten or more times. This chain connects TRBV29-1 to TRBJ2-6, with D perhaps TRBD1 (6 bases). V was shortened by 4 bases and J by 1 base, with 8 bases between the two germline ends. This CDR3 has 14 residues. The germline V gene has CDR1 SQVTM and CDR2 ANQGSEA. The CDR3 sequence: CSVVTGSGANVLTF. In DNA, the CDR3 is TGCAGCGTTGTAACAGGGTCTGGGGCCAACGTCCTGACTTTC.

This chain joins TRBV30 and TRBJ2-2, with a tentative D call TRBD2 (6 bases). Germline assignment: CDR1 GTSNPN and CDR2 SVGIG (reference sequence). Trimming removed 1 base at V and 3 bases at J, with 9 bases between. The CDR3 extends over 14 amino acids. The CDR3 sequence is CAWSGGTDTGELFF. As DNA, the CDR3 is TGTGCCTGGAGTGGCGGGACGGACACCGGGGAGCTGTTTTTT.

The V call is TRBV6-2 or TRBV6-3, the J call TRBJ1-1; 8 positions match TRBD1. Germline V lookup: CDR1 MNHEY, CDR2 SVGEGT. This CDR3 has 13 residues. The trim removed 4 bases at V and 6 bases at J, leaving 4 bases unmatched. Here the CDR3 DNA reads TGTGCCAGCAGTTTTGACAGGGGCGCTGAAGCTTTCTTT. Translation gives CASSFDRGAEAFF.

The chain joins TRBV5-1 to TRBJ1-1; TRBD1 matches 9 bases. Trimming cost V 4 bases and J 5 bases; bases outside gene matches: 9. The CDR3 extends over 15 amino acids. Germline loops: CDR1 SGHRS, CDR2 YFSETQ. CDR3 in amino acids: CASSGITGGQTEAFF. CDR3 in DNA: TGCGCCAGCAGCGGAATCACAGGGGGCCAAACTGAAGCTTTCTTT.

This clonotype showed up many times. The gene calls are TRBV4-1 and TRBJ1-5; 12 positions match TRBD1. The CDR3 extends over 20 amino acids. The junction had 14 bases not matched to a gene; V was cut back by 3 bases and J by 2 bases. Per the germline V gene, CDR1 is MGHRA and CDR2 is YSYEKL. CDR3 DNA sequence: TGCGCCAGCAGCCACCCGGGCGGGACAGGGGGCGTCGGGGGCAATCAGCCCCAGCATTTT. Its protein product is CASSHPGGTGGVGGNQPQHF.

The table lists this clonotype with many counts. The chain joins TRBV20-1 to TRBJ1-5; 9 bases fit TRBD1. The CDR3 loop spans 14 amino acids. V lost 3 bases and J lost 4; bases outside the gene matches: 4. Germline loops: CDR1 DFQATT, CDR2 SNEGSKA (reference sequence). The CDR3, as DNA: TGCAGTGCTAGTTCCGGGACAGGGAATCAGCCCCAGCATTTT. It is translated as CSASSGTGNQPQHF.

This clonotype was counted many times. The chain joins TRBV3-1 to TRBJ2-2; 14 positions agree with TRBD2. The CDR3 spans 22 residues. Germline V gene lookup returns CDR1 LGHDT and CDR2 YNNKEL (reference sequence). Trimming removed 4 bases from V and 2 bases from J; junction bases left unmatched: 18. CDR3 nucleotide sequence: TGTGCCAGCAGCCTGGCCCCCCCGGGACTAGCGGGGGATGAAGAAAACACCGGGGAGCTGTTTTTT. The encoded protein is CASSLAPPGLAGDEENTGELFF.

The CDR3 DNA is TGTGCCAGCAGTGACAGCTACGAGCAGTACTTC. This sequence encodes CASSDSYEQYF. This chain uses TRBV28 with TRBJ2-7; D possibly corresponds to TRBD1 (5 bases). CDR1 MDHEN and CDR2 SYDVKM come from the germline V gene. Deletions cut 5 bases from V and 3 bases from J, with 5 bases between. The CDR3 is 11 residues long.

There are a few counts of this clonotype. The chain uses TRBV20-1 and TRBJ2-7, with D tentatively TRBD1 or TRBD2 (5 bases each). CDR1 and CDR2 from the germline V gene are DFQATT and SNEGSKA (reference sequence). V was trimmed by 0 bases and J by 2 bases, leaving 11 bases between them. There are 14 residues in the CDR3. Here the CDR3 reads CSARDSGRTYEQYF. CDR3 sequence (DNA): TGCAGTGCTAGAGATTCGGGACGCACCTACGAGCAGTACTTC.

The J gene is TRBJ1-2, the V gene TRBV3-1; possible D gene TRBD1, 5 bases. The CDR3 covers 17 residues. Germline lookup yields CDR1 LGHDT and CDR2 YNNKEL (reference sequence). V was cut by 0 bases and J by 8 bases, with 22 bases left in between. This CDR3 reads CASSQDLGQGLYSGYTF. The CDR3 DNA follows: TGTGCCAGCAGCCAAGATTTGGGTCAGGGCCTGTACTCGGGCTACACCTTC.

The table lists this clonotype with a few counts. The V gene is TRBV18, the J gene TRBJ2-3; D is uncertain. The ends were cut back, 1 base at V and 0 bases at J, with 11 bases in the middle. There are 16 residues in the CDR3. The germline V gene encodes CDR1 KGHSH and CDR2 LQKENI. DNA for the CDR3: TGTGCCAGCTCACCACGGGCTAGGCGGAGCACAGATACGCAGTATTTT. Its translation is CASSPRARRSTDTQYF.

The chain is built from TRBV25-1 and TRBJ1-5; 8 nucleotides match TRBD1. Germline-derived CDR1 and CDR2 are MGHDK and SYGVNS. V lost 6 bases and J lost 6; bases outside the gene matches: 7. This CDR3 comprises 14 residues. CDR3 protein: CASRDDRGSQPQHF. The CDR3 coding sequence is TGTGCCAGCAGAGATGACAGGGGAAGTCAGCCCCAGCATTTT.

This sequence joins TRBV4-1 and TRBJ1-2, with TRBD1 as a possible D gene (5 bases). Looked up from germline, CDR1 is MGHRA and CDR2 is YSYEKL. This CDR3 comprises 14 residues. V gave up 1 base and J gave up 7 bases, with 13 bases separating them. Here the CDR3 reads CASSQGAGRVGYTF. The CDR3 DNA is TGCGCCAGCAGCCAAGGCGCAGGGAGGGTTGGCTACACCTTC.

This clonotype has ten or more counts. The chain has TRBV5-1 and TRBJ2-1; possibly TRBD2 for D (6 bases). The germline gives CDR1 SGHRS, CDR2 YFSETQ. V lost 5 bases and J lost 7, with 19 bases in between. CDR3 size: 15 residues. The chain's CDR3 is CASSPRGPGGNEQFF. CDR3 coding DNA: TGCGCCAGCAGTCCGCGGGGCCCCGGGGGAAATGAGCAGTTCTTC.

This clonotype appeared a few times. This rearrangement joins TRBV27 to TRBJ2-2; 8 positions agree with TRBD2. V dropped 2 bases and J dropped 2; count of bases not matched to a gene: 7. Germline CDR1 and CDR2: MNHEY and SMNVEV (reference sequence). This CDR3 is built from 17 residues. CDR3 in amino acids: CASSLLGLAGNTGELFF. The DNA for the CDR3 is TGTGCCAGCAGTTTACTAGGGCTAGCGGGTAACACCGGGGAGCTGTTTTTT.

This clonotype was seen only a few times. CDR3 nucleotide sequence: TGCAGTGCTAGGGGGACTAGCGGGGGCGCCTTATACAATGAGCAGTTCTTC. This gives the protein CSARGTSGGALYNEQFF. V gene TRBV20-1 combines with J gene TRBJ2-1, with 14 bases identical to TRBD2. The germline V gene has CDR1 DFQATT and CDR2 SNEGSKA (reference sequence). V shed 3 bases and J 4 bases; nucleotides not matched to a gene: 8. The CDR3 length is 17 residues.

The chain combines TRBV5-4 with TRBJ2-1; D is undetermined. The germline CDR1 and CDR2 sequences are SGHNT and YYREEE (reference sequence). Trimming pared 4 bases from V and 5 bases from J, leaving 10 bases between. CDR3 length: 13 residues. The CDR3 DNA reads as TGTGCCAGCAGCCTTCAGTCTAACAATGAGCAGTTCTTC. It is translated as CASSLQSNNEQFF.

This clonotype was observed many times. The CDR3 reads CASYGGPRTKNIQYF. The CDR3 region has the DNA TGTGCCAGCTATGGGGGCCCACGAACCAAAAACATTCAGTACTTC. The rearrangement joins TRBV2 to TRBJ2-4; D might be TRBD1 (6 bases). Per germline, CDR1 SNHLY and CDR2 FYNNEI. CDR3 length: 15 residues. The V end was cut by 8 bases, the J end by 2 bases, with 16 bases between.

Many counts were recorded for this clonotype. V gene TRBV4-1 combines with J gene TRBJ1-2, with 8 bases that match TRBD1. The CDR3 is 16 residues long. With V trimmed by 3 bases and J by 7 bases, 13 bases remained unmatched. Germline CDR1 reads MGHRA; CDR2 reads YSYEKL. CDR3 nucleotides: TGCGCCAGCAGCCACAAATTCGACAGGGGAGGAGGTGGCTACACCTTC. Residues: CASSHKFDRGGGGYTF.

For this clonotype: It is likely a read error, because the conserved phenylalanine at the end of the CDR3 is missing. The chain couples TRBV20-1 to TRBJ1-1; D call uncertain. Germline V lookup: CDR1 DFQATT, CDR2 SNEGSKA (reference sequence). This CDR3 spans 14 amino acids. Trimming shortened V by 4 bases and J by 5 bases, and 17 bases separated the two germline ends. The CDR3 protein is CSANSSPGGTEAFS. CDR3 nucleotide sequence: TGCAGTGCTAATTCTAGTCCGGGAGGAACTGAAGCTTTCTCT.

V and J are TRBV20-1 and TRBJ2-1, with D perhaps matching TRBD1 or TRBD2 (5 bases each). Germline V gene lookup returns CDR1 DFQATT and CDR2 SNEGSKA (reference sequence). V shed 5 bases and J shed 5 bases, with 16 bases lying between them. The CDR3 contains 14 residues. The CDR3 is CSASGTEINNEQFF. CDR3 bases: TGCAGTGCTTCCGGGACCGAAATAAACAATGAGCAGTTCTTC.

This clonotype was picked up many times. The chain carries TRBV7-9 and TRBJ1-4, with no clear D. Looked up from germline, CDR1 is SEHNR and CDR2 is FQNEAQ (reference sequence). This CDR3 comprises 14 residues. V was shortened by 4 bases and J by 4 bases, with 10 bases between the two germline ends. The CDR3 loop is CASSSSGYNEKLFF. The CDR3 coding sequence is TGTGCCAGCAGCTCTTCCGGCTATAATGAAAAACTGTTTTTT.